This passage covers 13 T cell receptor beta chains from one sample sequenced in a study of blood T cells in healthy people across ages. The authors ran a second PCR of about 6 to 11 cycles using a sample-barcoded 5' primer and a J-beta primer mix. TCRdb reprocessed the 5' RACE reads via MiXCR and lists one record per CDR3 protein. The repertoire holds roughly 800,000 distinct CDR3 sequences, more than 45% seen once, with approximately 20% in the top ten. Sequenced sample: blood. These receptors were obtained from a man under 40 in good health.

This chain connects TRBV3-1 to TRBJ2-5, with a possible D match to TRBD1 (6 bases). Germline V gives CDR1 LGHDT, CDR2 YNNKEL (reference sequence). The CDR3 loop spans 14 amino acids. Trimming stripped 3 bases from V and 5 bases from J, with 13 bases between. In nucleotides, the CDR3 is TGTGCCAGCAGCCAGGCACAGGGTATCGAGACCCAGTACTTC. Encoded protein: CASSQAQGIETQYF.

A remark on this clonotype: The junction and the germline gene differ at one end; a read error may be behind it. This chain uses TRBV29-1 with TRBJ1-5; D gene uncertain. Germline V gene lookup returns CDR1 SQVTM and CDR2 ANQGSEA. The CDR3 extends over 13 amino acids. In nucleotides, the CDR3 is TGCAGCGTTGTATTTACCTTGAATCGGCCCCAGCATTTT. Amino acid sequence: CSVVFTLNRPQHF.

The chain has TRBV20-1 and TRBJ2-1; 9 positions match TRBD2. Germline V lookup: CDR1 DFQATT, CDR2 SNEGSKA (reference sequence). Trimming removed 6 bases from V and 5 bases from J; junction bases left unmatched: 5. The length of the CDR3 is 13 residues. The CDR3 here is CSAGRGGHNEQFF. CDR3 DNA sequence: TGCAGTGCCGGGCGGGGGGGCCACAATGAGCAGTTCTTC.

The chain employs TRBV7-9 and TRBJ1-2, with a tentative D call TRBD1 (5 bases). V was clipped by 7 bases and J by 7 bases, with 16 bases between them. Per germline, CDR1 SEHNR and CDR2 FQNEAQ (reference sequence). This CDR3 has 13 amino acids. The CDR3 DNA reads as TGTGCCAGCACCATCGGGGGTGTGGGTGGCTACACCTTC. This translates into CASTIGGVGGYTF.

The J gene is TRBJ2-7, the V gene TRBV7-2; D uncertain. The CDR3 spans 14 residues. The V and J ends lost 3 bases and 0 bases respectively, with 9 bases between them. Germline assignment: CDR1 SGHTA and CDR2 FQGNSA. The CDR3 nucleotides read TGTGCCAGCAGCTTGAGTCTCCCCTCCTACGAGCAGTACTTC. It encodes CASSLSLPSYEQYF.

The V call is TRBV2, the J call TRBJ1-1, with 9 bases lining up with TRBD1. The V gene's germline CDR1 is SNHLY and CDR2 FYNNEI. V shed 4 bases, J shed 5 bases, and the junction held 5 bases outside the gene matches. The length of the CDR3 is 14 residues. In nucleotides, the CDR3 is TGTGCCAGCAGTGTCCGGGACAGGGATACTGAAGCTTTCTTT. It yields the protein CASSVRDRDTEAFF.

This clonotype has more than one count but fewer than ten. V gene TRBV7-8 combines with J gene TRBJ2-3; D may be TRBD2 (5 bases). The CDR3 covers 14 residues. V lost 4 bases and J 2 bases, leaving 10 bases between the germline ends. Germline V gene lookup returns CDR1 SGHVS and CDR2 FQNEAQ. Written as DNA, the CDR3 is TGTGCCAGCAGCTCCGGGGATTACACAGATACGCAGTATTTT. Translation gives CASSSGDYTDTQYF.

DNA of the CDR3: TGCGCCAGCAGCTTGACCGGGACAGGGGTTGGTGATACGCAGTATTTT. It translates to CASSLTGTGVGDTQYF. The chain joins TRBV5-1 to TRBJ2-3, with TRBD1 identical over 10 bases. CDR3 length: 16 residues. V shed 1 base, J shed 6 bases, and the junction held 8 bases outside the gene matches. Looked up from germline, CDR1 is SGHRS and CDR2 is YFSETQ.

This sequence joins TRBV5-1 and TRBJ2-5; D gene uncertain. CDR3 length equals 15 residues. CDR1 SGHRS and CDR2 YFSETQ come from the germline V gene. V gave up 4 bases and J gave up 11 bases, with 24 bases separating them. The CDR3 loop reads CASSDSTPSYNEQYF. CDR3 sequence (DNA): TGCGCCAGCAGCGATAGCACGCCTTCCTACAATGAGCAGTACTTC. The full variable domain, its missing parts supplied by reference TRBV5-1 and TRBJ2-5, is KAGVTQTPRYLIKTRGQQVTLSCSPISGHRSVSWYQQTPGQGLQFLFEYFSETQRNKGNFPGRFSGRQFSNSRSEMNVSTLELGDSALYLCASSDSTPSYNEQYFGPGTRLLVL.

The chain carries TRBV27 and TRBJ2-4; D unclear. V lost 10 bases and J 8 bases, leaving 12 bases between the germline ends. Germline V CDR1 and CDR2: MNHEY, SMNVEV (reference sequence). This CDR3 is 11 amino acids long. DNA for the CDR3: TGTGCCACCACAAAAAATCACATTCAGTACTTC. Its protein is CATTKNHIQYF.

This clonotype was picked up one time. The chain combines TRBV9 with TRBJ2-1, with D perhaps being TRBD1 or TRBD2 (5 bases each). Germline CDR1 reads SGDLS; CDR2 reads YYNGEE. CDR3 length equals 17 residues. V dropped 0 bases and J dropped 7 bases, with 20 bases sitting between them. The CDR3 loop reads CASSVGGVRVKGNEQFF. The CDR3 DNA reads TGTGCCAGCAGCGTAGGAGGGGTAAGGGTGAAGGGGAATGAGCAGTTCTTC.

The CDR3 loop is CASIGGRLHNEQFF. DNA for the CDR3: TGTGCCAGCATAGGCGGGAGGTTGCACAATGAGCAGTTCTTC. The chain couples TRBV27 to TRBJ2-1; 8 nucleotides match TRBD2. V was clipped by 7 bases and J by 5 bases; unmatched bases: 7. From germline, CDR1 is MNHEY and CDR2 SMNVEV (reference sequence). This CDR3 contains 14 residues.

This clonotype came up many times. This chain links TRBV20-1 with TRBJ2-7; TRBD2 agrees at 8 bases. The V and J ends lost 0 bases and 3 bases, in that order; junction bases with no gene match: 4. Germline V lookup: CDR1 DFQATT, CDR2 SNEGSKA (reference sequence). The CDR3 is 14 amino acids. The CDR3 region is CSAREGGTSYEQYF. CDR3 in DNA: TGCAGTGCTAGAGAGGGGGGGACTAGCTACGAGCAGTACTTC.